This T cell receptor (beta chain) was recorded in a study of metastatic and nonmetastatic thyroid tumors. V lost 10 bases, J lost 5 bases, and 9 bases stayed unmatched. Germline V gene data show CDR1 as SEHNR and CDR2 as FQNEAQ (reference sequence). The CDR3 loop spans 14 amino acids. This clone was observed at least ten times. TCRdb re-called the PCR reads via MiXCR. The table shows about 35,000 clones, with about 31% occurring only once. Until they underwent thyroid surgery, no patient had received any treatment. Sequenced: blood. This clonotype originated in a female donor with papillary thyroid cancer or a benign thyroid nodule (not recorded which). Some clones in this sample may be carry-over from other donors' samples. The V call is TRBV7-9, the J call TRBJ2-1, with 9 bases lining up with TRBD1. The DNA of the CDR3 is TGTGCCATCAGGACAGGGGAATCCAACAATGAGCAGTTCTTC. Translation: CAIRTGESNNEQFF. Together with reference TRBV7-9 and TRBJ2-1, the CDR3 gives the full variable domain: DTGVSQNPRHKITKRGQNVTFRCDPISEHNRLYWYRQTLGQGPEFLTYFQNEAQLEKSRLLSDRFSAERPKGSFSTLEIQRTEQGDSAMYLCAIRTGESNNEQFFGPGTRLTVL.